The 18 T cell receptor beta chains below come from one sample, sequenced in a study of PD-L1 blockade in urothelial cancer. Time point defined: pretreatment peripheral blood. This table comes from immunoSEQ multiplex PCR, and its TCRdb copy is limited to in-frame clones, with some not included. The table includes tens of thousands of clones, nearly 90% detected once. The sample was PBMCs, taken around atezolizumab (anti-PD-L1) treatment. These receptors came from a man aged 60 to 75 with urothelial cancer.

CDR3 nucleotides: TGTGCCAGCAGTTACCTGACTATCGGGGTGGATGAGCAGTTCTTC. Translating gives CASSYLTIGVDEQFF. V is TRBV6-5 and J is TRBJ2-1; possibly TRBD2 for D (5 bases). Germline CDR1 and CDR2: MNHEY and SVGAGI. With 2 bases removed from V and 8 bases from J, the gap between germline ends came to 16 bases. The CDR3 spans 15 residues.

CDR3 DNA: TGTGCCAGCAGCTTACAGGAGAACACTGAAGCTTTCTTT. Amino acids: CASSLQENTEAFF. The chain couples TRBV7-8 to TRBJ1-1, with no clear D. CDR3 length equals 13 residues. Germline assignment: CDR1 SGHVS and CDR2 FQNEAQ. V was pared by 2 bases and J by 1 base, with 5 bases between.

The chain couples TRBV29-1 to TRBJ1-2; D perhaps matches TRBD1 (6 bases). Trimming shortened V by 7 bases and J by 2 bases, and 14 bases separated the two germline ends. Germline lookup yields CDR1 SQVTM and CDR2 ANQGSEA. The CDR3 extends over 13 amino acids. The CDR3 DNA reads TGCAGCGCTCCGGGCGGGGGCAACTATGGCTACACCTTC. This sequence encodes CSAPGGGNYGYTF. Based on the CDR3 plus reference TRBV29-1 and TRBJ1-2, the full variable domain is SAVISQKPSRDICQRGTSLTIQCQVDSQVTMMFWYRQQPGQSLTLIATANQGSEATYESGFVIDKFPISRPNLTFSTLTVSNMSPEDSSIYLCSAPGGGNYGYTFGSGTRLTVV.

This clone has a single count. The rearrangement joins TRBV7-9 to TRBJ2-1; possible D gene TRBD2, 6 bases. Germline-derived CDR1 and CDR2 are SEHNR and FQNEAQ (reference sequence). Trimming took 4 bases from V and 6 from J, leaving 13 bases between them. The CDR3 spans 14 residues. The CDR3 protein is CASSYLARGNEQFF. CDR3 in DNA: TGTGCCAGCAGCTACTTAGCGCGGGGCAATGAGCAGTTCTTC.

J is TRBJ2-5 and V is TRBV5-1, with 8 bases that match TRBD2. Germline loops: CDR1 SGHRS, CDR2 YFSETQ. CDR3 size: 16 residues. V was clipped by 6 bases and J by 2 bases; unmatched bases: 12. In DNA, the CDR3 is TGCGCCAGCACCGGGGGGGCGATGGCGGCGCAAGAGACCCAGTACTTC. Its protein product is CASTGGAMAAQETQYF.

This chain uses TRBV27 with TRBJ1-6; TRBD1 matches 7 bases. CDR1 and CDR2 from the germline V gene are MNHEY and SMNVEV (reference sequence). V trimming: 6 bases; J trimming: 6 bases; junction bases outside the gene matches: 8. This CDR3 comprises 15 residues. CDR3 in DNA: TGTGCCAGCAGCCTCCTTACAGGGGTTAATTCACCCCTCCACTTT. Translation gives CASSLLTGVNSPLHF.

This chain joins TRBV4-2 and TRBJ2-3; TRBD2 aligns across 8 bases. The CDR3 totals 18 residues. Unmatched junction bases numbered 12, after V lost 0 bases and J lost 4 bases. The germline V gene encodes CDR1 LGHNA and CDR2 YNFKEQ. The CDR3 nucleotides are TGTGCCAGCAGCCAAGATAGCAGTGGGACTAGTGGGTCAGATACGCAGTATTTT. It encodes CASSQDSSGTSGSDTQYF.

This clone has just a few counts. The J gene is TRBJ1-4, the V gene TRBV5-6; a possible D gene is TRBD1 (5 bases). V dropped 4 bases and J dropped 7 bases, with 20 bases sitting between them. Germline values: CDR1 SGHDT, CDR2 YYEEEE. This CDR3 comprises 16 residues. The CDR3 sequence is CASSPTGGEKSEKLFF. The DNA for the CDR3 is TGTGCCAGCAGCCCGACGGGAGGGGAGAAGAGTGAAAAACTGTTTTTT.

The CDR3 loop reads CASSPVSQETQYF. In DNA form, the CDR3 reads TGTGCCAGCAGTCCCGTGTCCCAAGAGACCCAGTACTTC. The gene calls are TRBV6-5 and TRBJ2-5; unclear D gene. The CDR3 covers 13 residues. V was cut by 5 bases and J by 1 base, with 8 bases left in between. The germline V gene has CDR1 MNHEY and CDR2 SVGAGI.

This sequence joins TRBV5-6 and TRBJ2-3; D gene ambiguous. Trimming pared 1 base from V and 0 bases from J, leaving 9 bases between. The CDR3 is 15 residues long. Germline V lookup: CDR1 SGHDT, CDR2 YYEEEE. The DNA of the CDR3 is TGTGCCAGCAGCTTGCAGGCAGGTAGCACAGATACGCAGTATTTT. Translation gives CASSLQAGSTDTQYF.

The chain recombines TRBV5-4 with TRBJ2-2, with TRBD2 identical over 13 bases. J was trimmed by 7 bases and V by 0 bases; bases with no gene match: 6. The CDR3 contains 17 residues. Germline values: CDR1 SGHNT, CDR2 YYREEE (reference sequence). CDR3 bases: TGTGCCAGCAGCTTGGGAGGACTAGCGGGAGAAGGCGGGGAGCTGTTTTTT. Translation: CASSLGGLAGEGGELFF.

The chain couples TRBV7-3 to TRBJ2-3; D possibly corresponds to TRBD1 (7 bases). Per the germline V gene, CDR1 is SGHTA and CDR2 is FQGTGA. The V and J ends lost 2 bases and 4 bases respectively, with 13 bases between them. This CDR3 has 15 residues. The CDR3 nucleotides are TGTGCCAGCAGCTTAGGAGGGGGCGCACCAGATACGCAGTATTTT. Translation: CASSLGGGAPDTQYF.

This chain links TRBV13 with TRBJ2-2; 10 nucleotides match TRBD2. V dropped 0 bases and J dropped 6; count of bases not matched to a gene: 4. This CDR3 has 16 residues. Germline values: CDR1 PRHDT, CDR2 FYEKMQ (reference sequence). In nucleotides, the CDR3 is TGTGCCAGCAGCTTAGGTCTAGCGGGGGACGCCGGGGAGCTGTTTTTT. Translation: CASSLGLAGDAGELFF.

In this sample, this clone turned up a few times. CDR3 loop: CASSLWRRLPSTDTQYF. The CDR3 coding sequence is TGTGCCAGCAGCTTGTGGCGCAGGCTCCCTAGCACAGATACGCAGTATTTT. The genes are TRBV5-6 and TRBJ2-3; D is undetermined. The ends were cut back, 1 base at V and 0 bases at J, with 15 bases in the middle. Germline V gene lookup returns CDR1 SGHDT and CDR2 YYEEEE. The CDR3 loop spans 17 amino acids.

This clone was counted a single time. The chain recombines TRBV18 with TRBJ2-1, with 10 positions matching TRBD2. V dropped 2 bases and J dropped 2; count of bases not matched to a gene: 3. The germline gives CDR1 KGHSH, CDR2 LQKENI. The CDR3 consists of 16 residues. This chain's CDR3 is CASSPTAGGTYNEQFF. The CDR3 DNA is TGTGCCAGCTCACCAACAGCGGGAGGGACCTACAATGAGCAGTTCTTC.

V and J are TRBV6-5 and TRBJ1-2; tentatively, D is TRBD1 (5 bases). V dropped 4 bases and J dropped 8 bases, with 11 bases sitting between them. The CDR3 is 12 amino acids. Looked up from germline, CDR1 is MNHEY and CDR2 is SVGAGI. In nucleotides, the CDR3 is TGTGCCAGCAGTTCACAGGTCGGGGGCTACACCTTC. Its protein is CASSSQVGGYTF.

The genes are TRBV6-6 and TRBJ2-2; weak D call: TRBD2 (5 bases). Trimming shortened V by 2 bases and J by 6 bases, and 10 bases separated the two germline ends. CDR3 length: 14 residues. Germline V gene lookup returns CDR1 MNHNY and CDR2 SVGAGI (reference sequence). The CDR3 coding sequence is TGTGCCAGCAGTTACGTGGAGGTCGCCGGGGAGCTGTTTTTT. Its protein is CASSYVEVAGELFF.

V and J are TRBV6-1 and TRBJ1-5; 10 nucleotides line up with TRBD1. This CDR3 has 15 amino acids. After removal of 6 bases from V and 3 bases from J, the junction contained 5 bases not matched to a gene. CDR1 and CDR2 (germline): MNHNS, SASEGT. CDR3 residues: CASRGQGLLNQPQHF. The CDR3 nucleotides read TGTGCCAGCAGGGGACAGGGGCTACTCAATCAGCCCCAGCATTTT.